The rows below give T cell receptor beta chains drawn from one sample of a study of cytomegalovirus exposure and HLA in healthy donors. Sequenced by immunoSEQ multiplex PCR; TCRdb stores in-frame clones only, minus some. The sample carries more than 110,000 clones, 73% recorded once. The sequencing sample was made of PBMCs. Receptor source: a human donor in good health. The CDR3 runs from the conserved cysteine through the conserved F or W. Fields, in order: V gene, J gene, CDR3 protein.

TRBV27	TRBJ2-1	CASSPIRGGGIYNEQFF
TRBV5-4	TRBJ2-2	CASSLGGLNTGELFF
TRBV5-1	TRBJ2-5	CASSFGGGQETQYF
TRBV30	TRBJ2-4	CAWGQGGYIQYF
TRBV5-6	TRBJ2-7	CASSLMGLAGSSYEQYF
TRBV10-1	TRBJ2-1	CASSEDRVAGFF
TRBV2	TRBJ2-7	CARALAGEPYEQYF
TRBV5-1	NA	CASSWGPSGRPSYEQYF
TRBV6-5	TRBJ1-5	CASNHRDRNQPQHF
TRBV7-2	TRBJ1-4	CASSIDRTNEKLFF
TRBV30	TRBJ2-2	CALNTGELFF
TRBV2	TRBJ2-5	CASSEASGRAVGETQYF
TRBV15	TRBJ1-3	CATSREGFSSGNTIYF
TRBV6-5	TRBJ2-2	CASSRQVASTGELFF
TRBV6-4	TRBJ2-3	CASRATSGGPDTQYF
TRBV21-1	TRBJ1-1	CASSKCGGEDTEAFF
TRBV6-5	TRBJ2-5	CASSWRDSPIGTQYF
TRBV4-2	TRBJ2-2	CASSQMRGGNTGELFF
TRBV11-3	TRBJ2-2	CASSFSGMNTGELFF
TRBV7-2	TRBJ1-2	CASSSSGAGYTF
TRBV11-3	TRBJ2-3	CASSLLRNTDTQYF
TRBV7-6	TRBJ1-1	CASSLFRRELGKGYTEAFF
TRBV10-3	TRBJ2-5	CAISEPGVQETQYF
TRBV19	TRBJ1-5	CASRTVPTVASEPQHF
TRBV7-9	TRBJ2-2	CASSSFSGTNTGELFF
TRBV19	TRBJ1-5	CASSIEGGRRYQPQHF
TRBV5-1	TRBJ2-1	CASSLGTGLVNEQFF
TRBV10-1	TRBJ2-3	CASSDSDSFSTDTQYF
TRBV4-2	TRBJ2-5	CASSQEGSGAQETQYF
TRBV7-8	TRBJ2-7	CASSLGSHAFYEQYF
TRBV28	TRBJ1-4	CASSSGEKLFF
TRBV19	TRBJ2-1	CASSETSRDEQFF
TRBV6-6	TRBJ1-6	CASRHRQGRSPLHF
TRBV6-5	TRBJ2-7	CASSSSSLEVHEQYF
TRBV29-1	TRBJ2-3	CSVGGRTRTDTQYF
TRBV6-1	TRBJ1-1	CASSEESGSEAFF
TRBV5-1	TRBJ2-3	CASSLEGVADTQYF
TRBV7-6	TRBJ2-7	CASSLPGYEQYF
TRBV29-1	TRBJ1-2	CSVDGQGGVGGYTF
TRBV4-1	TRBJ1-1	CASSQGARGRNTEAFF
TRBV11-2	TRBJ1-1	CASSSRQGSVTEAFF
TRBV4-1	TRBJ2-1	CASSQVVAGGYNEQFF
TRBV18	TRBJ2-4	CASSPFQGVDIQYF
TRBV7-6	TRBJ1-1	CASSPWARDTEAFF
TRBV7-3	TRBJ2-6	CASSPAAATGANVLTF
TRBV5-6	TRBJ2-1	CASSSSSYNEQFF
TRBV19	TRBJ2-5	CASSPDRAQKTQYF
TRBV7-9	TRBJ2-5	CASSPPNAREETQYF
TRBV19	TRBJ2-2	CASISGIRTGELFF
TRBV25-1	TRBJ1-1	CASRGVGQGNTEAFF
TRBV5-1	TRBJ2-5	CASSSGIAGGQETQYF
TRBV2	TRBJ2-3	CASRTSGTDTQYF
TRBV30	TRBJ2-2	CAWSATGGITGELFF
TRBV7-2	TRBJ1-2	CASSPRTGDGYTF
TRBV6-5	TRBJ2-1	CASSYTDRHNEQFF
TRBV7-9	TRBJ1-1	CASSLGSSNTEAFF
TRBV5-4	TRBJ2-1	CASSPLVGGGLNEQFF
TRBV2	TRBJ2-1	CASRRRLASYNEQFF
TRBV27	TRBJ1-2	CASSLSRDYGYTF